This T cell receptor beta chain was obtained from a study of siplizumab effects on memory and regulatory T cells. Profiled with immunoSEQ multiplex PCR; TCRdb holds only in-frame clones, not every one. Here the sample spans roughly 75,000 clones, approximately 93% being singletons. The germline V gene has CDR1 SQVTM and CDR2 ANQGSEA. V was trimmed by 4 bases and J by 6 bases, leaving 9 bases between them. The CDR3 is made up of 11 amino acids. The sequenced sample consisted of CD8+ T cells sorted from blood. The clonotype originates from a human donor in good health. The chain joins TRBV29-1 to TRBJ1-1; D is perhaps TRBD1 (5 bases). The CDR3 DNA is TGCAGCGTTGGGCGGGGACCTGAAGCTTTCTTT. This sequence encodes CSVGRGPEAFF.